These 22 T cell receptor beta chains came from one sample sequenced in a study of blood T cell repertoires in COVID-19. Profiling relied on immunoSEQ multiplex PCR, and the TCRdb table lists in-frame clones only, not all of them. Of approximately 300,000 clones listed, 75% to 95% were seen once; the top ten hold about 7%. The sequencing input was peripheral blood. All receptors derive from a woman aged 25 to 39 with COVID-19, enrolled during active disease.

This chain uses TRBV11-2 with TRBJ2-5, with TRBD2 matching 10 bases. Per germline, CDR1 SGHAT and CDR2 FQNNGV. Losses at the gene ends were 4 bases for V and 1 base for J; bases not matched to a gene: 9. This CDR3 region has 17 residues. Here the CDR3 reads CASSSRATSGLQETQYF. CDR3 sequence (DNA): TGTGCCAGCAGCTCCCGGGCGACTAGCGGGCTCCAAGAGACCCAGTACTTC.

The chain joins TRBV30 to TRBJ1-5; D unresolved. Trimming stripped 2 bases from V and 4 bases from J, with 15 bases between. The CDR3 sequence is 15 residues long. The germline V gene has CDR1 GTSNPN and CDR2 SVGIG (reference sequence). The CDR3 nucleotides read TGTGCCTGGAGTCCCCACTCGTCACCTAATCAGCCCCAGCATTTT. Its protein product is CAWSPHSSPNQPQHF.

V usage is TRBV4-1 and J usage is TRBJ1-5, with D uncertain. CDR1 and CDR2 from the germline V gene are MGHRA and YSYEKL. This CDR3 is 14 amino acids long. V lost 1 base, J lost 7 bases, and 11 bases lay in between. CDR3 bases: TGCGCCAGCAGCCAAGCGGTGCCGAGGCAGCCCCAGCATTTT. Translated, it gives CASSQAVPRQPQHF.

This chain uses TRBV7-2 with TRBJ2-7; 8 bases agree with TRBD2. CDR3 length: 17 residues. Germline V gene lookup returns CDR1 SGHTA and CDR2 FQGNSA. V gave up 2 bases and J gave up 4 bases; unmatched junction bases: 13. The CDR3 nucleotides read TGTGCCAGCAGCTTAACGGGAGGGGGGCTAGCGGCTTACGAGCAGTACTTC. It is translated as CASSLTGGGLAAYEQYF.

The chain carries TRBV7-9 and TRBJ1-2; D is unresolved. The germline gives CDR1 SEHNR, CDR2 FQNEAQ (reference sequence). V was cut by 6 bases and J by 1 base, with 12 bases left in between. The CDR3 is 14 amino acids. The CDR3 DNA sequence: TGTGCCAGCAGTTCATCAGGTGTTAACTATGGCTACACCTTC. Protein: CASSSSGVNYGYTF.

On this clone itself: Its ends do not fully match the called genes, so a read error is possible. V usage is TRBV18 and J usage is TRBJ2-7, with TRBD2 matching 8 bases. Germline V lookup: CDR1 KGHSH, CDR2 LQKENI. The CDR3 consists of 16 residues. The CDR3 region is CASSPPGTRNIYEQYF. CDR3 bases: TGTGCCAGCTCTCCACCCGGGACTAGGAATATCTACGAGCAGTACTTC.

The table lists this clone with a count of one. The rearrangement links TRBV3-1 (or the pseudogene TRBV3-2) to TRBJ1-2; 8 bases agree with TRBD1. This CDR3 region has 14 residues. The ends lost 1 base at V and 7 bases at J; junction bases unmatched: 5. Germline V gene lookup returns CDR1 LGHDT and CDR2 YNNKEL (reference sequence). The CDR3 DNA reads TGTGCCAGCAGCCAAGCGTCCAGGGGGCCTGGCTACACCTTC. Its protein product is CASSQASRGPGYTF.

This clone was counted a single time. CDR3 nucleotide sequence: TGTGCCGCGGACACGCTTAACTATGGCTACACCTTC. It specifies CAADTLNYGYTF. This rearrangement joins TRBV10-3 to TRBJ1-2, with TRBD1 as a possible D gene (5 bases). Deletions cut 11 bases from V and 1 base from J, with 11 bases between. Germline V gene data show CDR1 as ENHRY and CDR2 as SYGVKD. The CDR3 has 12 residues.

CDR3 coding DNA: TGTGCCAGTAGTATAACAGCTAGCGGTAACTACGAGCAGTACTTC. Translated, it gives CASSITASGNYEQYF. The chain uses TRBV19 and TRBJ2-7; 7 nucleotides match TRBD2. The CDR3 runs to 15 residues. Germline V gene lookup returns CDR1 LNHDA and CDR2 SQIVND (reference sequence). The junction had 7 bases not matched to a gene; V was cut back by 2 bases and J by 3 bases.

V is TRBV7-2 and J is TRBJ1-1; 7 nucleotides line up with TRBD1. Per germline, CDR1 SGHTA and CDR2 FQGNSA. The CDR3 covers 14 residues. J lost 8 bases, V lost 4 bases, and 10 bases had no gene match. CDR3: CASSSGSPTGEAFF. CDR3 in DNA: TGTGCCAGCAGCTCGGGGAGCCCGACAGGGGAAGCTTTCTTT.

The chain couples TRBV5-1 to TRBJ1-4; D gene uncertain. The V gene lost 4 bases and the J gene lost 7 bases, with 17 bases spanning the gap. The CDR3 length is 15 residues. CDR1 SGHRS and CDR2 YFSETQ come from the germline V gene. The CDR3 DNA is TGCGCCAGCAGCCTCCGGTCCCCTCGGGGTGAAAAACTGTTTTTT. The encoded protein is CASSLRSPRGEKLFF.

This chain connects TRBV11-2 to TRBJ1-2, with 11 positions matching TRBD1. There are 15 residues in the CDR3. Germline loops: CDR1 SGHAT, CDR2 FQNNGV. V shed 5 bases and J 5 bases; nucleotides not matched to a gene: 7. The CDR3 spells CASSPRDRGVYGYTF. Written as DNA, the CDR3 is TGTGCCAGCAGCCCCCGGGACAGGGGGGTTTATGGCTACACCTTC.

This chain links TRBV9 with TRBJ1-2; D uncertain. From germline, CDR1 is SGDLS and CDR2 YYNGEE. The CDR3 totals 15 residues. V lost 4 bases, J lost 4 bases, and 17 bases lay in between. The CDR3 DNA is TGTGCCAGCAGCCTGAGACCCCGACAAGTCTATGGCTACACCTTC. As protein: CASSLRPRQVYGYTF.

This sequence joins TRBV5-3 and TRBJ2-2; 9 bases align to TRBD2. TRBV5-3 is an ORF for which the function is uncertain. This CDR3 comprises 16 residues. Trimming at V came to 5 bases and at J to 1 base, leaving 6 bases not matched to a gene. The CDR3 spells CARSFSGSGNTGELFF. For the CDR3, the DNA is TGTGCCAGAAGTTTTAGCGGGAGTGGGAACACCGGGGAGCTGTTTTTT.

In DNA form, the CDR3 reads TGTGCCAGCAGTTACGTGGGGCCCGATTCACCCCTCCACTTT. This sequence encodes CASSYVGPDSPLHF. V usage is TRBV6-5 and J usage is TRBJ1-6, with a tentative D call TRBD1 (5 bases). Germline V gene lookup returns CDR1 MNHEY and CDR2 SVGAGI. Trimming cost V 2 bases and J 8 bases, with 10 bases left between them. The length of the CDR3 is 14 residues.

The V gene is TRBV30, the J gene TRBJ1-3; D call uncertain. The ends were cut back, 3 bases at V and 2 bases at J, with 5 bases in the middle. The CDR3 loop spans 12 amino acids. Germline V gene data show CDR1 as GTSNPN and CDR2 as SVGIG (reference sequence). DNA for the CDR3: TGTGCCTGGAGGGCAGCTGGAAACACCATATATTTT. As protein: CAWRAAGNTIYF. Complete variable domain (other parts from reference TRBV30 and TRBJ1-3): SQTIHQWPATLVQPVGSPLSLECTVEGTSNPNLYWYRQAAGRGLQLLFYSVGIGQISSEVPQNLSASRPQDRQFILSSKKLLLSDSGFYLCAWRAAGNTIYFGEGSWLTVV.

This chain joins TRBV21-1 and TRBJ2-1; the table's D call of TRBD2 was not tested on the DNA. TRBV21-1 is a pseudogene. The CDR3 has 13 residues. The CDR3 protein is CASSPTSADEQFF. For the CDR3, the DNA is TGTGCCAGCAGCCCGACTAGTGCGGATGAGCAGTTCTTC.

The genes are TRBV6-5 and TRBJ1-6; D uncertain. The CDR3 runs 14 residues. Germline V gives CDR1 MNHEY, CDR2 SVGAGI. V lost 6 bases and J lost 10, with 16 bases in between. The CDR3: CASSSAQMESPLHF. The CDR3 DNA follows: TGTGCCAGCAGCTCCGCCCAGATGGAGTCACCCCTCCACTTT.

This clone appeared a few times. J is TRBJ2-7 and V is TRBV6-4; D is uncertain. CDR3 length equals 13 residues. V lost 2 bases to trimming and J lost 7 bases, with 12 bases between them. From germline, CDR1 is MRHNA and CDR2 SNTAGT. The CDR3 coding sequence is TGTGCCAGCAGTGACAATCCCTCTCGGGAGCAGTACTTC. As protein: CASSDNPSREQYF.

The chain employs TRBV7-9 and TRBJ2-7, with D unclear. Germline CDR1 reads SEHNR; CDR2 reads FQNEAQ (reference sequence). Between the trimmed V and J ends, which lost 0 bases and 6 bases, there was a span of 9 bases. This CDR3 has 13 amino acids. DNA of the CDR3: TGTGCCAGCAGCTTAGCTGAGTCGGGCGAGCAGTACTTC. It encodes CASSLAESGEQYF.

This chain links TRBV5-3 with TRBJ1-1; tentatively, D is TRBD1 (6 bases). TRBV5-3 is classed as an ORF, of uncertain function. With 10 bases removed from V and 0 bases from J, the gap between germline ends came to 13 bases. The CDR3 loop spans 13 amino acids. CDR3 sequence: CAGCGGLNTEAFF. The CDR3 DNA sequence: TGTGCCGGTTGTGGGGGCCTGAACACTGAAGCTTTCTTT.

The gene calls are TRBV18 and TRBJ2-3; 7 bases align to TRBD1. The CDR3 has 15 residues. Trimming cost V 2 bases and J 3 bases; bases outside gene matches: 5. Germline CDR1 KGHSH, CDR2 LQKENI. The CDR3 protein is CASSPRVQGTDTQYF. In DNA form, the CDR3 reads TGTGCCAGCTCACCAAGGGTACAGGGGACAGATACGCAGTATTTT.